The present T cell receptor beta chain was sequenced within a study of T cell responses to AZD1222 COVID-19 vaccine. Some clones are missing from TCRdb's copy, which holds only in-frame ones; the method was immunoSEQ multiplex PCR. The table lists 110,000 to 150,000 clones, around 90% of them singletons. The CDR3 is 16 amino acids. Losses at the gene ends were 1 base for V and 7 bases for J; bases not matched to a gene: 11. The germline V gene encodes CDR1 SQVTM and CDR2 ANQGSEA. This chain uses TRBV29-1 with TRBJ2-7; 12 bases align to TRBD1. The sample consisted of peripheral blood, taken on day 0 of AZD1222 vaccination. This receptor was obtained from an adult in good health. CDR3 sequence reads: CSVEGPGQGAPGEQYF. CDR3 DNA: TGCAGCGTTGAAGGCCCGGGACAGGGGGCTCCTGGAGAGCAGTACTTC.